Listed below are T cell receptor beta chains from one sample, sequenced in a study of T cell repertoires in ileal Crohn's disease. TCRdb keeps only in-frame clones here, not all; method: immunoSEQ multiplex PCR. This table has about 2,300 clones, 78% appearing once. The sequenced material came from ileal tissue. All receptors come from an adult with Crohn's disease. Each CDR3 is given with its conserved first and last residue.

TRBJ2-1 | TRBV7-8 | CASSSKGTSEQFF
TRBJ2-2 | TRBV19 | CASSPLRGTAGELFF
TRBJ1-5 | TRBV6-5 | CASSPGSNQPQHF
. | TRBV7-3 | CASSGGQGYEQYF
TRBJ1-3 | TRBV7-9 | CASSFGQGKNSGNTIYF
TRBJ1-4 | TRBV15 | CATSAQGSVTGNNEKLFF
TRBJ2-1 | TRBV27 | CASSLGGPYNEQFF
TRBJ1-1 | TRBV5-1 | CASSLVQNRNTEAFF
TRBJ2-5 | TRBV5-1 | CASSPTSGRIGVETQYF
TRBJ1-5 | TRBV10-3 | CAISGSGDQPQHF
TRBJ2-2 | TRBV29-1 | CSAGQGEVGGELFF
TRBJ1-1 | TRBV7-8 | CASSLRWEGTAEAFF
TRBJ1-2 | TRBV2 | CASRDSGWRGYTF
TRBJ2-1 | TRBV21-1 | CASSKHRVYYNEQFF
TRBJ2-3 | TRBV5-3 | CARSLTGCTQYF
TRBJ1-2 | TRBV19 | CASSPGLSASYGYTF
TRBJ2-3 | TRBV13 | CASSLGDRDTQYF
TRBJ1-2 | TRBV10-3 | CATKGQGIGANYGYTF
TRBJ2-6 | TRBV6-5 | CASSYRGYSGANVLTF
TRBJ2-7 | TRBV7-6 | CASSRGTGGHEQYF
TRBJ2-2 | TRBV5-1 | CASSLSSGANTGELFF
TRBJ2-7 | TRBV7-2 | CASSRSGQGGYEQYF
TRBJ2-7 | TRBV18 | CASSPGRIRDRSLAPAYEQYF
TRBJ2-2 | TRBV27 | CASSPYRGKGDGELFF
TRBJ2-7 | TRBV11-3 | CASSRLAGGLYEQYF
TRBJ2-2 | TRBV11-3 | CASSPEGGGTGELFF
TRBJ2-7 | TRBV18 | CASSPRDRGYEQYF
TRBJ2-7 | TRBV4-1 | CASSQDLAPFNYEQYF
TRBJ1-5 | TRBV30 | CAWSLTGSQPQHF
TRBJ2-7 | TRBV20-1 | CSALYYEQYF
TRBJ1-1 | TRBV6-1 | CASSAGYRNTEAFF
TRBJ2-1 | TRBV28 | CASSLRDRLTNEQFF
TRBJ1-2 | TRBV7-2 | CASSLIMGPGGYTF